This is a list of T cell receptor beta chains from one sample in a study of identical twins. One entry per CDR3 protein, called by TCRdb with MiXCR from the 5' RACE reads. The data show 550,000 to 700,000 distinct CDR3 sequences, 9.5% to 10% seen once. This sample also belongs to another study, concerning yellow fever vaccine responses in identical twins.

Specimen: PBMCs. These receptor sequences come from a woman aged 18-29 years in good health. CDR3s include the opening cysteine and the closing phenylalanine or tryptophan. D genes are given only for firm matches. For some rows the clone size is stated as once, few or many, or as a class when expanded; others skip it.

cdr3_aa: CASSQVGLQGDTQYF; cdr3_nt: TGCGCCAGCAGCCAAGTTGGGCTACAGGGGGATACGCAGTATTTT; clone_size: .; j_call: TRBJ2-3; d_call: TRBD1; v_call: TRBV4-3
cdr3_aa: CASSERQMTDTQYF; cdr3_nt: TGTGCCAGCAGTGAACGGCAAATGACAGATACGCAGTATTTT; clone_size: .; j_call: TRBJ2-3; d_call: .; v_call: TRBV2
cdr3_aa: CASSFGGSIDTQYF; cdr3_nt: TGTGCCAGCAGCTTCGGCGGGAGCATAGATACGCAGTATTTT; clone_size: many; j_call: TRBJ2-3; d_call: TRBD2; v_call: TRBV7-2
cdr3_aa: CASSPRQGAFGNTIYF; cdr3_nt: TGTGCCAGCAGTCCGAGACAGGGGGCTTTTGGAAACACCATATATTTT; clone_size: many; j_call: TRBJ1-3; d_call: TRBD1; v_call: TRBV12-3/TRBV12-4
cdr3_aa: CASTVTWGGPKNIQYF; cdr3_nt: TGTGCCAGCACCGTTACCTGGGGGGGCCCCAAAAACATTCAGTACTTC; clone_size: few; j_call: TRBJ2-4; d_call: .; v_call: TRBV6-5
cdr3_aa: CSALKGRGGYEQYF; cdr3_nt: TGCAGTGCCCTCAAGGGGCGAGGGGGCTACGAGCAGTACTTC; clone_size: many; j_call: TRBJ2-7; d_call: .; v_call: TRBV20-1
cdr3_aa: CASRRGDDYNEQFF; cdr3_nt: TGTGCCAGCAGACGGGGGGACGACTACAATGAGCAGTTCTTC; clone_size: many; j_call: TRBJ2-1; d_call: TRBD2; v_call: TRBV7-9
cdr3_aa: CATSRDQGGGYEQYF; cdr3_nt: TGTGCCACCAGCAGAGATCAGGGCGGGGGCTACGAGCAGTACTTC; clone_size: .; j_call: TRBJ2-7; d_call: TRBD2; v_call: TRBV15
cdr3_aa: CASSLTLDQPQHF; cdr3_nt: TGCGCCAGCAGCCTTACTCTGGATCAGCCCCAGCATTTT; clone_size: few; j_call: TRBJ1-5; d_call: .; v_call: TRBV5-1
cdr3_aa: CASSLDTTGTSGSGELFF; cdr3_nt: TGTGCCAGCAGCTTGGACACAACCGGGACTAGCGGGAGCGGAGAGCTGTTTTTT; clone_size: .; j_call: TRBJ2-2; d_call: TRBD2; v_call: TRBV5-6
cdr3_aa: CASSQDRDILGYEQYF; cdr3_nt: TGCGCCAGCAGCCAAGATCGGGACATTTTGGGCTACGAGCAGTACTTC; clone_size: few; j_call: TRBJ2-7; d_call: .; v_call: TRBV4-1
cdr3_aa: CASSPGLAGDNNEQFF; cdr3_nt: TGTGCCAGCAGTCCGGGACTAGCGGGGGATAACAATGAGCAGTTCTTC; clone_size: .; j_call: TRBJ2-1; d_call: TRBD2; v_call: TRBV12-3/TRBV12-4
cdr3_aa: CASNPGGNIQYF; cdr3_nt: TGTGCCAGCAACCCTGGGGGCAACATTCAGTACTTC; clone_size: many; j_call: TRBJ2-4; d_call: .; v_call: TRBV2
cdr3_aa: CSASHSGGAGETQYF; cdr3_nt: TGCAGTGCTAGTCATAGCGGGGGGGCTGGAGAGACCCAGTACTTC; clone_size: .; j_call: TRBJ2-5; d_call: TRBD2; v_call: TRBV20-1
cdr3_aa: CASREIRGNNSPLHF; cdr3_nt: TGTGCCAGCAGAGAAATCAGGGGAAATAATTCACCCCTCCACTTT; clone_size: .; j_call: TRBJ1-6; d_call: .; v_call: TRBV28
cdr3_aa: CASSLGRSNQPQHF; cdr3_nt: TGTGCCAGCAGTTTAGGGCGTAGCAATCAGCCCCAGCATTTT; clone_size: many; j_call: TRBJ1-5; d_call: .; v_call: TRBV6-2/TRBV6-3
cdr3_aa: CASSQEQLAGGATHGEQFF; cdr3_nt: TGTGCCAGCAGCCAAGAGCAACTAGCGGGGGGGGCCACTCACGGTGAGCAGTTCTTC; clone_size: few; j_call: TRBJ2-1; d_call: TRBD2; v_call: TRBV14
cdr3_aa: CASSFPPGGGYGYTF; cdr3_nt: TGCGCCAGCAGCTTCCCCCCGGGGGGCGGCTATGGCTACACCTTC; clone_size: .; j_call: TRBJ1-2; d_call: .; v_call: TRBV5-1
cdr3_aa: CSVLQGPYEQYF; cdr3_nt: TGCAGCGTTCTACAGGGGCCCTACGAGCAGTACTTC; clone_size: .; j_call: TRBJ2-7; d_call: TRBD1; v_call: TRBV29-1
cdr3_aa: CASSLEGGSNYGYTF; cdr3_nt: TGCGCCAGCAGCTTGGAAGGAGGCTCTAACTATGGCTACACCTTC; clone_size: .; j_call: TRBJ1-2; d_call: .; v_call: TRBV5-1
cdr3_aa: CASSSSPQGGNGYTF; cdr3_nt: TGTGCCAGCAGCTCAAGTCCACAGGGAGGTAATGGCTACACCTTC; clone_size: few; j_call: TRBJ1-2; d_call: .; v_call: TRBV9
cdr3_aa: CSARQGRDPSYEQYF; cdr3_nt: TGCAGCGCGAGACAGGGGCGAGACCCTTCCTACGAGCAGTACTTC; clone_size: .; j_call: TRBJ2-7; d_call: TRBD1; v_call: TRBV29-1